Presented here are 15 T cell receptor beta chains from one specimen sequenced in a study of shared clonotypes between healthy human individuals. Sequencing was performed with immunoSEQ multiplex PCR; in TCRdb, only in-frame clones are kept and a portion is missing. The sample lists 2 million to 2.5 million clones, about 92% seen once, with more than 1.5% in the top ten. Naive CD8 cells lacked CD45RO and underwent positive selection for CCR7, leaving out terminally differentiated effector memory CD45RA+ cells. Sequences were obtained from naive CD8+ T cells from PBMCs. Receptors originate from a man between 18 and 29 years old in good health. Some clones in this sample may be carry-over from other donors' samples.

The chain has TRBV19 and TRBJ1-5; 7 bases match TRBD1. The V segment lost 10 bases and the J segment 0 bases; nucleotides outside the gene matches: 6. The CDR3 has 14 amino acids. From germline, CDR1 is LNHDA and CDR2 SQIVND (reference sequence). CDR3 residues: CATQDRYSNQPQHF. The CDR3 DNA is TGTGCCACCCAGGACAGGTATAGCAATCAGCCCCAGCATTTT.

The CDR3 DNA reads as TGTGCCAGCAGCCCCTTGTGGGGCTACGAGCAGTACTTC. Amino acids: CASSPLWGYEQYF. V is TRBV5-5 and J is TRBJ2-7; D is ambiguous. The CDR3 totals 13 residues. The V gene's germline CDR1 is SGHKS and CDR2 YYEKEE (reference sequence). Trimming stripped 4 bases from V and 3 bases from J, with 11 bases between.

V and J are TRBV29-1 and TRBJ2-1; the match to TRBD2 covers 10 bases. The germline gives CDR1 SQVTM, CDR2 ANQGSEA. V was clipped by 2 bases and J by 1 base; unmatched bases: 5. The CDR3 runs 16 residues. The CDR3 DNA reads as TGCAGCGTTGAAAGGCTAGCGGGGGCTTCCTACAATGAGCAGTTCTTC. Amino acids: CSVERLAGASYNEQFF.

The genes are TRBV29-1 and TRBJ2-3, with D uncertain. Looked up from germline, CDR1 is SQVTM and CDR2 is ANQGSEA. With 0 bases removed from V and 7 bases from J, the gap between germline ends came to 2 bases. The CDR3 consists of 10 residues. CDR3 DNA sequence: TGCAGCGTTGAAGAGTATACGCAGTATTTT. Amino acid sequence: CSVEEYTQYF.

The rearrangement uses TRBV15 and TRBJ1-5; D is uncertain. Germline V gene sequence: CDR1 LNHNV, CDR2 YYDKDF (reference sequence). Trimming removed 8 bases from V and 0 bases from J, with 11 bases in between. The CDR3 totals 14 residues. CDR3 coding DNA: TGTGCCACCCACCCGGGAAATAGCAATCAGCCCCAGCATTTT. It codes for CATHPGNSNQPQHF.

The V gene is TRBV18, the J gene TRBJ1-2; 10 nucleotides agree with TRBD1. The CDR3 length is 15 residues. The V gene end was trimmed by 0 bases and the J gene end by 3 bases; junction bases not matched to a gene: 1. The germline gives CDR1 KGHSH, CDR2 LQKENI. CDR3 loop: CASSPPGQGHYGYTF. Written as DNA, the CDR3 is TGTGCCAGCTCACCACCGGGACAGGGGCACTATGGCTACACCTTC.

The gene calls are TRBV19 and TRBJ2-2; tentative D call: TRBD1 (5 bases). Germline assignment: CDR1 LNHDA and CDR2 SQIVND (reference sequence). Trimming removed 3 bases at V and 7 bases at J, with 18 bases between. CDR3 length: 16 amino acids. CDR3 residues: CASSILGSQRGGELFF. DNA for the CDR3: TGTGCCAGTAGTATCCTTGGGTCCCAAAGGGGCGGGGAGCTGTTTTTT.

This chain joins TRBV5-1 and TRBJ1-6; the match to TRBD1 covers 8 bases. The V gene's germline CDR1 is SGHRS and CDR2 YFSETQ. The CDR3 totals 16 residues. V lost 0 bases, J lost 5 bases, and 4 bases stayed unmatched. CDR3 in DNA: TGCGCCAGCAGCTTGGAGGGACAGGTGAATAATTCACCCCTCCACTTT. Translation gives CASSLEGQVNNSPLHF.

The chain carries TRBV10-1 and TRBJ2-6, with 8 bases aligning to TRBD1. Germline CDR1 is WNHNN and CDR2 is SYGVQD (reference sequence). The CDR3 totals 17 residues. V lost 7 bases and J lost 1; bases outside the gene matches: 9. CDR3 nucleotides: TGCGCCAGCACCTGGACAGGGCAGTCGTCTGGGGCCAACGTCCTGACTTTC. Protein product: CASTWTGQSSGANVLTF.

J is TRBJ1-1 and V is TRBV5-5; D is possibly TRBD1 (5 bases). The V gene's germline CDR1 is SGHKS and CDR2 YYEKEE (reference sequence). This CDR3 contains 15 residues. V gave up 1 base and J gave up 1 base, with 11 bases separating them. CDR3 loop: CASSLFDDRNTEAFF. CDR3 coding DNA: TGTGCCAGCAGCTTGTTCGATGACAGGAACACTGAAGCTTTCTTT. Using reference TRBV5-5 and TRBJ1-1 for the parts outside the CDR3, the full variable domain is DAGVTQSPTHLIKTRGQQVTLRCSPISGHKSVSWYQQVLGQGPQFIFQYYEKEERGRGNFPDRFSARQFPNYSSELNVNALLLGDSALYLCASSLFDDRNTEAFFGQGTRLTVV.

This clone was recorded a few times. The chain carries TRBV7-9 and TRBJ1-4, with a possible D match to TRBD1 (6 bases). The CDR3 loop spans 14 amino acids. From germline, CDR1 is SEHNR and CDR2 FQNEAQ (reference sequence). V was trimmed by 4 bases and J by 8 bases, leaving 14 bases between them. The CDR3 bases are TGTGCCAGCAGCTCCTGGACAGAGGGGGAAAAACTGTTTTTT. Protein: CASSSWTEGEKLFF. Based on the CDR3 plus reference TRBV7-9 and TRBJ1-4, the full variable domain is DTGVSQNPRHKITKRGQNVTFRCDPISEHNRLYWYRQTLGQGPEFLTYFQNEAQLEKSRLLSDRFSAERPKGSFSTLEIQRTEQGDSAMYLCASSSWTEGEKLFFGSGTQLSVL.

The chain carries TRBV25-1 and TRBJ1-1; possible D gene TRBD1, 5 bases. The CDR3 is 14 amino acids. The germline V and J ends were trimmed by 0 bases and 8 bases, with 13 bases remaining between them. Germline assignment: CDR1 MGHDK and CDR2 SYGVNS. CDR3 sequence: CASSEYGTRIEAFF. The CDR3 region has the DNA TGTGCCAGCAGTGAATATGGGACTAGGATCGAAGCTTTCTTT.

V and J are TRBV28 and TRBJ1-5; 8 positions match TRBD1. Germline-derived CDR1 and CDR2 are MDHEN and SYDVKM. The CDR3 sequence is 18 residues long. The V gene end was trimmed by 5 bases and the J gene end by 0 bases; junction bases not matched to a gene: 12. Written as DNA, the CDR3 is TGTGCCAGCAGTAGGACAGGGAGAACACTATATAGCAATCAGCCCCAGCATTTT. This translates into CASSRTGRTLYSNQPQHF. The whole variable domain, filled in from reference TRBV28 and TRBJ1-5, reads DVKVTQSSRYLVKRTGEKVFLECVQDMDHENMFWYRQDPGLGLRLIYFSYDVKMKEKGDIPEGYSVSREKKERFSLILESASTNQTSMYLCASSRTGRTLYSNQPQHFGDGTRLSIL.

The chain joins TRBV19 to TRBJ2-7; 8 nucleotides align to TRBD2. The CDR3 consists of 13 residues. The trim removed 4 bases at V and 6 bases at J, leaving 5 bases unmatched. The germline CDR1 and CDR2 sequences are LNHDA and SQIVND (reference sequence). Here the CDR3 reads CASSTRAGAEQYF. The CDR3, as DNA: TGTGCCAGTAGTACCCGAGCGGGAGCCGAGCAGTACTTC.

The chain combines TRBV28 with TRBJ2-2, with 9 bases identical to TRBD1. The germline V gene encodes CDR1 MDHEN and CDR2 SYDVKM. Trimming removed 4 bases from V and 6 bases from J; junction bases left unmatched: 12. The CDR3 covers 17 residues. This chain's CDR3 is CASSSPGQGKFSGELFF. CDR3 nucleotides: TGTGCCAGCAGTTCTCCGGGACAGGGTAAATTTTCCGGGGAGCTGTTTTTT.